Sequencing of this T cell receptor beta chain was carried out in a study of blood T cell repertoires in COVID-19. About the study: Samples of COVID-19 (acute and convalescent) were obtained from the United States, Italy and Spain. Sources were T cells, B-cell-depleted T cells, or PBMCs; the material itself was cDNA or gDNA.

Seattle patient enrollment occurred during active infection, with longitudinal follow-up thereafter. Germline CDR1 reads SEHNR; CDR2 reads FQNEAQ (reference sequence). The CDR3 loop spans 15 amino acids. V lost 5 bases and J lost 3; bases outside the gene matches: 9. As processed by the authors: Reference gene primer amplification in the assay estimated nucleated cell counts. TCRdb's copy holds only in-frame clones and misses some; the assay was immunoSEQ multiplex PCR. V, J and clone size were drawn from that table, and D and trimming were deduced from the DNA. The sample lists about 150,000 clones; 70% to 80% were seen once.

The chain has TRBV7-9 and TRBJ1-1, with TRBD1 matching 7 bases. This clonotype was sampled from a woman in her sixties or seventies with COVID-19, enrolled during active disease. Source material: peripheral blood. The CDR3 loop is CASSPRQGGDTEAFF. The CDR3 DNA sequence: TGTGCCAGCAGCCCGAGACAGGGTGGGGACACTGAAGCTTTCTTT.